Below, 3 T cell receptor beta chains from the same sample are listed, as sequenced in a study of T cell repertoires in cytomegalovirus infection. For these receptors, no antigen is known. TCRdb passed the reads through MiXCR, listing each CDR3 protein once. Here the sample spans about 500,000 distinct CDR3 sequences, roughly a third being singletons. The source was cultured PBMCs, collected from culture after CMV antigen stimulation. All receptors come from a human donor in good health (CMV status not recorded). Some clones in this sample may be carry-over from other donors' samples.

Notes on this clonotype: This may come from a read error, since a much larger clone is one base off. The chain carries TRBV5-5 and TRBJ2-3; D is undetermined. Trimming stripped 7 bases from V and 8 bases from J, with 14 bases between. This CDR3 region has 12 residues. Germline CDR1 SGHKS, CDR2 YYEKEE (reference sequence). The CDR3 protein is CASASGPGTQYF. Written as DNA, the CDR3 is TGTGCCAGCGCCTCGGGCCCAGGTACGCAGTATTTT.

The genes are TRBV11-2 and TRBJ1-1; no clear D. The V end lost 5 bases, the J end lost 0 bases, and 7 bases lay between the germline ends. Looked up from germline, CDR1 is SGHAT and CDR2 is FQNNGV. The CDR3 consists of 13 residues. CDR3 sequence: CASSALLNTEAFF. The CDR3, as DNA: TGTGCCAGCAGCGCCCTATTGAACACTGAAGCTTTCTTT. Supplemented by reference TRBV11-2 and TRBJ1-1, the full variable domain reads EAGVAQSPRYKIIEKRQSVAFWCNPISGHATLYWYQQILGQGPKLLIQFQNNGVVDDSQLPKDRFSAERLKGVDSTLKIQPAKLEDSAVYLCASSALLNTEAFFGQGTRLTVV.

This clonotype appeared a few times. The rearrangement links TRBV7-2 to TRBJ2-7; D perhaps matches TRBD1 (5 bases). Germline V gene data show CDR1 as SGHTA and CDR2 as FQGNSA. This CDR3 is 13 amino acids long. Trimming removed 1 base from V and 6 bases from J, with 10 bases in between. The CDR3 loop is CASSLVLGVEQYF. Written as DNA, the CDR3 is TGTGCCAGCAGCTTAGTGCTAGGGGTCGAGCAGTACTTC.